The rows below give T cell receptor beta chains drawn from one sample of a study of blood T cells in healthy people across ages. TCRdb fed the 5' RACE reads into MiXCR, producing one record per CDR3 protein. The data hold 1.4 million to 1.5 million distinct CDR3 sequences, with approximately 40% observed a single time. The sequencing input was blood. These receptors were taken from a young woman in good health. CDR3s include the opening cysteine and the closing phenylalanine or tryptophan. The order of the fields is J gene, D gene, V gene, clone size, CDR3 protein, CDR3 DNA. The D gene is left open where the match is weak. The size of a clone is reported for some rows only, either as once, few or many, or as a class for expanded clones.

>TRBJ1-6|.|TRBV3-1|.
CASSLGGTKVSPLHF
TGTGCCAGCAGCCTGGGCGGGACAAAAGTCTCACCCCTCCACTTT
>TRBJ1-2|.|TRBV3-1|.
CASSQGPGYTF
TGTGCCAGCAGCCAGGGGCCTGGCTACACCTTC
>TRBJ1-4|.|TRBV12-3/TRBV12-4|.
CVSSLAYNEKLFF
TGTGTCAGCAGTTTAGCCTATAATGAAAAACTGTTTTTT
>TRBJ2-3|TRBD1|TRBV6-5|few
CASSFSRDRADTQYF
TGTGCCAGCAGCTTCTCCCGGGACAGGGCCGATACGCAGTATTTT
>TRBJ2-1|TRBD2|TRBV20-1|few
CSARDLTLLAGESSYNEQFF
TGCAGTGCTAGAGATTTAACGCTACTAGCGGGAGAGAGCTCCTACAATGAGCAGTTCTTC
>TRBJ2-3|.|TRBV5-1|.
CASSLAGVRDTQYF
TGCGCCAGCAGCTTGGCCGGGGTAAGGGATACGCAGTATTTT
>TRBJ2-3|TRBD2|TRBV6-5|few
CASSRLADETDTQYF
TGTGCCAGCAGCCGACTAGCGGACGAGACAGATACGCAGTATTTT
>TRBJ1-2|.|TRBV12-3/TRBV12-4|few
CASSSAFGAPGAGSYGYTF
TGTGCCAGCAGTTCGGCCTTCGGGGCCCCTGGAGCAGGGAGCTATGGCTACACCTTC
>TRBJ2-1|.|TRBV15|.
CATSRDKGTLYNEQFF
TGTGCCACCAGCAGAGATAAGGGGACTTTATACAATGAGCAGTTCTTC
>TRBJ1-2|TRBD1|TRBV27|many
CASSSWDSHGYTF
TGTGCCAGCAGTTCCTGGGACAGCCATGGCTACACCTTC
>TRBJ2-3|TRBD2|TRBV4-2|once
CASSQENSGGADTQYF
TGTGCCAGCAGCCAAGAGAATAGCGGGGGAGCAGATACGCAGTATTTT
>TRBJ2-7|TRBD2|TRBV2|.
CATKIGGLEGYEQYF
TGTGCCACCAAGATTGGGGGACTAGAGGGCTACGAGCAGTACTTC
>TRBJ2-7|TRBD2|TRBV3-1|few
CASSLGSSGASEQYF
TGTGCCAGCAGCCTAGGATCAAGCGGGGCGAGCGAGCAGTACTTC
>TRBJ1-2|.|TRBV10-3|.
CAISESPESNYGYTF
TGTGCCATCAGTGAGTCTCCCGAATCCAACTATGGCTACACCTTC
>TRBJ1-1|.|TRBV30|once
CAWSTFLNTEAFF
TGTGCCTGGAGTACCTTTTTAAACACTGAAGCTTTCTTT
>TRBJ2-1|TRBD2|TRBV3-1|few
CASSQAGLAGGLLYEQFF
TGTGCCAGCAGCCAAGCGGGACTAGCGGGGGGGCTGCTCTATGAGCAGTTCTTC
>TRBJ2-7|.|TRBV15|.
CATSRDRPYEQYF
TGTGCCACCAGCAGAGACAGGCCCTACGAGCAGTACTTC
>TRBJ2-7|.|TRBV29-1|.
CSVDRFYSYEQYF
TGCAGCGTTGACAGGTTCTACTCCTACGAGCAGTACTTC
>TRBJ2-7|TRBD1|TRBV6-5|.
CASSYAGTGFTYEQYF
TGTGCCAGCAGTTACGCCGGGACAGGGTTTACCTACGAGCAGTACTTC
>TRBJ1-6|TRBD1|TRBV15|.
CATSGTGRGYNSPLHF
TGTGCCACCAGCGGGACAGGGAGGGGCTATAATTCACCCCTCCACTTT
>TRBJ2-7|TRBD2|TRBV6-5|.
CASRTSGGLYEQYF
TGTGCCAGCAGGACTAGCGGGGGACTCTACGAGCAGTACTTC
>TRBJ2-2|.|TRBV5-1|.
CASSACGTGELFF
TGCGCCAGCAGCGCCTGCGGCACCGGGGAGCTGTTTTTT
>TRBJ2-1|TRBD2|TRBV3-1|.
CASSQSGGYGEQFF
TGTGCCAGCAGCCAATCGGGGGGTTATGGTGAGCAGTTCTTC
>TRBJ2-7|.|TRBV7-9|once
CASSSPDPSPLYEQYF
TGTGCCAGCAGCTCACCGGACCCGTCGCCCCTCTACGAGCAGTACTTC
>TRBJ1-5|.|TRBV5-6|.
CASSRGVGGQPQHF
TGTGCCAGCAGCAGGGGTGTCGGAGGGCAGCCCCAGCATTTT
>TRBJ1-2|TRBD1|TRBV29-1|.
CSVAGTGVGGYTF
TGCAGCGTTGCCGGGACAGGGGTGGGCGGCTACACCTTC
>TRBJ1-1|.|TRBV10-3|few
CAISESKAVGHTEAFF
TGTGCCATCAGTGAGTCGAAGGCCGTGGGGCACACTGAAGCTTTCTTT
>TRBJ1-2|.|TRBV4-2|.
CASSSWAFGGYGYTF
TGTGCCAGCAGCTCCTGGGCCTTCGGCGGCTATGGCTACACCTTC
>TRBJ1-5|TRBD1|TRBV19|.
CVSSGGQGQPQHF
TGTGTCAGTAGTGGGGGACAGGGTCAGCCCCAGCATTTT
>TRBJ2-1|.|TRBV7-2|few
CASSVENRMYNEQFF
TGTGCCAGCAGCGTAGAGAACCGGATGTACAATGAGCAGTTCTTC
>TRBJ2-5|TRBD1|TRBV27|few
CASRIRTGIEEQYF
TGTGCCAGCAGGATCAGGACAGGGATCGAGGAGCAGTACTTC
>TRBJ2-3|.|TRBV6-6|few
CASISRGPDTQYF
TGTGCCAGCATCTCACGGGGTCCAGATACGCAGTATTTT
>TRBJ1-2|.|TRBV20-1|.
CSAPSTGTYGYTF
TGCAGTGCTCCTTCTACCGGGACTTATGGCTACACCTTC
>TRBJ1-3|.|TRBV30|.
CAWSVAGGGNTIYF
TGTGCCTGGAGTGTAGCGGGAGGTGGAAACACCATATATTTT
>TRBJ2-1|.|TRBV7-9|.
CASSLVSGRYNEQFF
TGTGCCAGCAGCTTAGTTAGCGGAAGATACAATGAGCAGTTCTTC
>TRBJ2-2|TRBD1|TRBV20-1|.
CSVAQGVAGELFF
TGCAGTGTGGCACAGGGGGTCGCCGGGGAGCTGTTTTTT
>TRBJ2-5|.|TRBV15|.
CATSRDLGLDNEQYF
TGTGCCACCAGCAGAGATCTGGGGTTAGACAATGAGCAGTACTTC
>TRBJ2-6|.|TRBV12-3/TRBV12-4|.
CASSLRQVYSGANVLTF
TGTGCCAGCAGTCTCAGACAGGTGTACTCTGGGGCCAACGTCCTGACTTTC
>TRBJ2-4|.|TRBV2|.
CASSQGLLAKNIQYF
TGTGCCAGCAGTCAGGGGCTACTAGCCAAAAACATTCAGTACTTC
>TRBJ1-6|.|TRBV7-9|.
CASSLGLNSPLHF
TGTGCCAGCAGCTTGGGGCTAAATTCACCCCTCCACTTT
>TRBJ1-5|.|TRBV6-1|.
CASSESSVGTLEIRHF
TGTGCCAGCAGTGAAAGTAGTGTGGGCACCCTGGAAATCCGGCATTTT
>TRBJ2-5|.|TRBV9|.
CASSPRAPGGQETQYF
TGTGCCAGCAGCCCCCGGGCCCCGGGCGGTCAAGAGACCCAGTACTTC
>TRBJ2-5|TRBD1|TRBV6-6|few
CASRRGQGEETQYF
TGTGCCAGCAGACGCGGACAGGGGGAAGAGACCCAGTACTTC
>TRBJ2-1|TRBD1|TRBV6-5|few
CASRKDRVTYNEQFF
TGTGCCAGCAGGAAAGACAGGGTTACCTACAATGAGCAGTTCTTC
>TRBJ2-1|TRBD2|TRBV14|few
CASSKLAGGASEQFF
TGTGCCAGCAGCAAACTAGCGGGGGGTGCTAGTGAGCAGTTCTTC
>TRBJ2-3|TRBD2|TRBV9|.
CASSVGFSGGTDTQYF
TGTGCCAGCAGCGTAGGTTTTAGCGGGGGTACAGATACGCAGTATTTT
>TRBJ2-3|.|TRBV6-1|few
CASSEVVASTAGTQYF
TGTGCCAGCAGTGAAGTTGTGGCTAGCACAGCTGGGACGCAGTATTTT
>TRBJ2-7|TRBD1|TRBV9|few
CASSVEAGGGTYEQYF
TGTGCCAGCAGCGTAGAAGCAGGGGGCGGAACCTACGAGCAGTACTTC
>TRBJ1-1|TRBD1|TRBV7-3|few
CASSFRQGGRCATEAFF
TGTGCCAGCAGCTTCAGACAGGGGGGTCGGTGTGCCACTGAAGCTTTCTTT
>TRBJ1-5|.|TRBV6-1|.
CASSEARPGFQPQHF
TGTGCCAGCAGTGAAGCGCGCCCAGGGTTTCAGCCCCAGCATTTT
>TRBJ2-1|TRBD2|TRBV20-1|few
CSATSGTSGNEQFF
TGCAGTGCTACGTCCGGGACTAGCGGCAATGAGCAGTTCTTC
>TRBJ2-3|TRBD2|TRBV20-1|few
CSASGLSDNTQYF
TGCAGTGCCTCGGGACTATCAGACAATACGCAGTATTTT